Listed below are T cell receptor beta chains from one sample, sequenced in a study of T cell responses to AZD1222 COVID-19 vaccine. The protocol was immunoSEQ multiplex PCR, while the TCRdb copy is restricted to in-frame clones and leaves out a portion. The sample has about 120,000 clones, 92% seen once. The source material was peripheral blood, sampled on day 0 of AZD1222 vaccination. Receptor source: an adult in good health. Each CDR3 is given with its conserved first and last residue. The D gene is left open where the match is weak. Clone size appears in some rows only: once, few, many, or a class for an expanded clone.

NA,TRBV13,NA,TRBJ2-2,TGTGCCAGCAGCTTCGCCACAGGGCGAAACACCGGGGAGCTGTTTTTT,CASSFATGRNTGELFF
NA,TRBV7-8,NA,TRBJ1-5,TGTGCCAGCAGCTGGGGGGGACAGCCCCAGCATTTT,CASSWGGQPQHF
NA,TRBV2,few,TRBJ1-5,TGTGCCAGCAGTGAAGAAATTCATCAGCCCCAGCATTTT,CASSEEIHQPQHF
NA,TRBV7-2,once,TRBJ1-1,TGTGCCAGCAGCTTAGCGCCGAACACTGAAGCTTTCTTT,CASSLAPNTEAFF
NA,TRBV6-1,once,TRBJ2-5,TGTGCCAGCAGTGAAGCGGGAGTAGAGGAGACCCAGTACTTC,CASSEAGVEETQYF
NA,TRBV2,NA,TRBJ2-5,TGTGCCAGCAGTCCCATGAGCCGGCAAGAGACCCAGTACTTC,CASSPMSRQETQYF
NA,TRBV4-3,NA,TRBJ1-1,TGCGCCAGCAGCCTCTGGACCGGGACATCAGGAGCTTTCTTT,CASSLWTGTSGAFF
NA,TRBV24-1,NA,TRBJ1-1,TGTGCCACCTCGACCGGGGAAGGAACTGAAGCTTTCTTT,CATSTGEGTEAFF
NA,TRBV6-5,NA,TRBJ1-1,TGTGCCAGCAGTTTTGGAATGAACACTGAAGCTTTCTTT,CASSFGMNTEAFF
NA,TRBV19,once,TRBJ1-3,TGTGCCAGTAGTACCCCGGGATCTCCTGGAAACACCATATATTTT,CASSTPGSPGNTIYF
NA,TRBV28,NA,TRBJ1-1,TGTGCCAGCAGTTTACTCTCTCTTGGACAAAGTCAGAACACTGAAGCTTTCTTT,CASSLLSLGQSQNTEAFF
NA,TRBV9,NA,TRBJ2-7,TGTGCCAGCAGCGTAGACTTCACAGGGATCGACGAGCAGTACTTC,CASSVDFTGIDEQYF
NA,TRBV27,NA,TRBJ1-1,TGTGCCAGCAGTGCCCGCTGGGGGAGGAACACTGAAGCTTTCTTT,CASSARWGRNTEAFF
TRBD1,TRBV7-9,NA,TRBJ1-4,TGTGCCAGCAGCACGCAGGGGGCGGTTGATGAAAAACTGTTTTTT,CASSTQGAVDEKLFF
NA,TRBV2,NA,TRBJ1-4,TGTGCCAGCAGTGAACTCGGGGATATGGGTGAAAAACTGTTTTTT,CASSELGDMGEKLFF
NA,TRBV5-6,NA,TRBJ1-5,TGTGCCAGCAGCTCCGTAAGAGGGGAACTCAATCAGCCCCAGCATTTT,CASSSVRGELNQPQHF
TRBD2,TRBV7-9,NA,TRBJ2-1,TGTGCCAGCAGCTTCGGGGGGGCTTGGAATGAGCAGTTCTTC,CASSFGGAWNEQFF
NA,TRBV7-2,NA,TRBJ2-6,TGTGCCAGCAGCTTGGGGGGCACTGGGGCCAACGTCCTGACTTTC,CASSLGGTGANVLTF
NA,TRBV7-8,NA,TRBJ2-2,TGTGCCAGCAGCGGCCGGGACACCGGGGAGCTGTTTTTT,CASSGRDTGELFF
NA,TRBV7-6,NA,TRBJ2-5,TGTGCCAGCCGGCCGGCCGGAGGAGAGACCCAGTACTTC,CASRPAGGETQYF
TRBD1,TRBV29-1,NA,TRBJ1-4,TGCAGCGCTTGGGACAGAGACTCTGAAAAACTGTTTTTT,CSAWDRDSEKLFF
NA,TRBV20-1,once,TRBJ1-4,TGCAGTGGTTCGGGGAATGAAAAACTGTTTTTT,CSGSGNEKLFF
NA,TRBV5-1,NA,TRBJ1-6,TGCGCCAGCAGCTTGGCCGCGACTAGCTCCTATAATTCACCCCTCCACTTT,CASSLAATSSYNSPLHF
TRBD2,TRBV27,NA,TRBJ2-3,TGTGCCAGCAGTTTATTCCCAGCGGGGGAGGCCACAGATACGCAGTATTTT,CASSLFPAGEATDTQYF
NA,TRBV19,NA,TRBJ1-1,TGTGCCAGTAGTATTGGCAGGACAAACACTGAAGCTTTCTTT,CASSIGRTNTEAFF
NA,TRBV9,few,TRBJ2-7,TGTGCCAGCAGCGGGCAGGGAGTTGGGTACGAGCAGTACTTC,CASSGQGVGYEQYF
TRBD1,TRBV3-1/TRBV3-2,NA,TRBJ2-6,TGTGCCAGCAGCGAAAGACCGGGACAGGGCTCTGGGGCCAACGTCCTGACTTTC,CASSERPGQGSGANVLTF
NA,TRBV7-9,NA,TRBJ2-7,TGTGCCAGCAGCTCTATCAATTACGAGCAGTACTTC,CASSSINYEQYF
NA,TRBV9,NA,TRBJ1-2,TGTGCCAGCAGCGTAGATACAAATACCGTTAACTATGGCTACACCTTC,CASSVDTNTVNYGYTF
TRBD2,TRBV6-5,NA,TRBJ2-7,TGTGCCACGACTCCGGGGGGGCGGCACGAGCAGTACTTC,CATTPGGRHEQYF
NA,TRBV19,NA,TRBJ1-4,TGTGCCAGCGCCGCCGGGGGAACTAATGAAAAACTGTTTTTT,CASAAGGTNEKLFF
TRBD1,TRBV28,NA,TRBJ1-5,TGTGCCAGCAGTTTATACAGGGGACATAGCAATCAGCCCCAGCATTTT,CASSLYRGHSNQPQHF
NA,TRBV21-1,NA,TRBJ2-1,TGTGCCAGCAGCAAAATTCACACGGGCTGCTCCTACAATGAGCAGTTCTTC,CASSKIHTGCSYNEQFF
NA,TRBV7-2,NA,TRBJ1-3,TGTGCCAGCAGCCGCGACGTGTCCTCTGGAAACACCATATATTTT,CASSRDVSSGNTIYF
NA,TRBV4-1,NA,TRBJ2-1,TGCGCCAGCAGCCAAGATCTTAAAGCCAATGAGCAGTTCTTC,CASSQDLKANEQFF
TRBD1,TRBV7-8,NA,TRBJ1-1,TGTGCCAGCAGCGGTACTGGGACAGGGTTGTTGAAAGCTTTCTTT,CASSGTGTGLLKAFF
NA,TRBV7-8,once,TRBJ2-2,TGTGCCAGCACCCTAAGGCAGGGGGGGACCGAGCACGGGGAGCTGTTTTTT,CASTLRQGGTEHGELFF
TRBD1,TRBV10-3,NA,TRBJ1-2,TGTGCCATCAGTGAGTCCCGGGGACAGGGTGGCTATGGCTACACCTTC,CAISESRGQGGYGYTF
NA,TRBV7-8,NA,TRBJ1-4,TGTGCCAGCAGCCCGGGATCGGAGACTGAAAAACTGTTTTTT,CASSPGSETEKLFF
TRBD1,TRBV19,NA,TRBJ2-3,TGTGCCAGTAGTACGCGACAGGGGAAGGGGGCAGATACGCAGTATTTT,CASSTRQGKGADTQYF
TRBD2,TRBV9,NA,TRBJ2-1,TGTGCCAGCAGCGTTTTAGCGGGGGATGAGCAGTTCTTC,CASSVLAGDEQFF
NA,TRBV9,NA,TRBJ1-4,TGTGCCAGCAGCGTAGTTCCGGCTTCTAATGAAAAACTGTTTTTT,CASSVVPASNEKLFF
NA,TRBV6-5,NA,TRBJ1-5,TGTGCCAGCAGGGGGTCGGGCAATCAGCCCCAGCATTTT,CASRGSGNQPQHF
NA,TRBV27,NA,TRBJ1-4,TGTGCCAGCAGTCAGGGCGGGTGGGAAAAACTGTTTTTT,CASSQGGWEKLFF
NA,TRBV2,NA,TRBJ1-1,TGTGCCAGCATGACCCTCAGCAGGCGGGAGGGAGCTTTCTTT,CASMTLSRREGAFF
TRBD1,TRBV7-9,NA,TRBJ1-2,TGTGCCAGCAGCTCGCCGACAGGGGCAGACTATGGCTACACCTTC,CASSSPTGADYGYTF